Listed below are T cell receptor beta chains from one sample, sequenced in a study of siplizumab effects on memory and regulatory T cells. Using immunoSEQ multiplex PCR, the repertoire was profiled, and TCRdb retains in-frame clones only, with some absent. The repertoire holds about 120,000 clones, with roughly 94% as singletons. Material for sequencing was non-Treg CD4+ T cells sorted from blood. The receptors derive from a human donor in good health. Both conserved end residues are trimmed from each CDR3.

J gene,V gene,CDR3 protein
TRBJ2-2,TRBV27,ASSLSLNTGELF
TRBJ2-6,TRBV18,ASSPITQGQGASGANVLT
TRBJ2-7,TRBV28,ASSRRTLYEQY
TRBJ1-5,TRBV10-1,ASTLKRTGRNQPQH
TRBJ1-1,TRBV18,ASSPSHGGLSTEAF
TRBJ2-7,TRBV2,ASSEPPRGSRVGLEQY
TRBJ2-3,TRBV4-1,ASSQVTVTDTQY
TRBJ2-2,TRBV29-1,SVIQGGTGELF
TRBJ2-1,TRBV5-1,ASSLVPTSGYNEQF
TRBJ2-7,TRBV6-5,ASSYQSTLLDEQY
TRBJ1-4,TRBV5-1,ASSLGPSTNEKLF
TRBJ1-2,TRBV11-2,ASSLEAGTYGYT
TRBJ2-1,TRBV7-2,ASSLGTARGGTYNEQF
TRBJ1-3,TRBV5-1,ASSFGGSASGNTIY
TRBJ2-1,TRBV10-3,AITPGLAGGDEQF
TRBJ2-2,TRBV4-2,ASSPIQGGGTGELF
TRBJ2-7,TRBV11-3,ASSLKGIEQY
TRBJ2-7,TRBV19,ASSSWDSSYEQY
TRBJ2-3,TRBV19,ASSITLAGTDTQY
TRBJ2-1,TRBV6-1,ASIQRGENEQF
.,TRBV18,ASSSRAGASYEQY
TRBJ2-7,TRBV5-1,ASSGYSTGEQY
TRBJ2-7,TRBV5-1,ASSSTGGFYEQY
TRBJ1-5,TRBV5-1,ASRSGTGASNQPQH
TRBJ2-3,TRBV10-3,AISEPTLGGESTDTQY
TRBJ1-2,TRBV30,AWSVNAGGYT